Shown below are 14 T cell receptor beta chains from a single sample sequenced in a study of T cell responses to AZD1222 COVID-19 vaccine. TCRdb's table, derived via immunoSEQ multiplex PCR, lists solely in-frame clones and lacks some. The sample holds around 95,000 clones, about 90% seen once. The material was peripheral blood, obtained on day 0 of MenACWY control vaccination. These receptors all stem from an adult in good health.

The chain joins TRBV18 to TRBJ1-1; no clear D gene. Germline CDR1 is KGHSH and CDR2 is LQKENI. The CDR3 extends over 15 amino acids. V shed 4 bases and J shed 6 bases, with 18 bases lying between them. CDR3: CASSRDHRDPPEAFF. The DNA for the CDR3 is TGTGCCAGCTCACGAGACCACCGGGATCCCCCTGAAGCTTTCTTT.

This clone was observed a handful of times. The chain employs TRBV7-2 and TRBJ2-3, with unresolved D. The CDR3 is made up of 17 amino acids. With 5 bases removed from V and 2 bases from J, the gap between germline ends came to 20 bases. Per germline, CDR1 SGHTA and CDR2 FQGNSA. The CDR3 region has the DNA TGTGCCAGCAGCCCGATCTTCCAACCCGGATTCACAGATACGCAGTATTTT. It yields the protein CASSPIFQPGFTDTQYF.

This clone has just one count. This chain links TRBV6-2 or TRBV6-3 with TRBJ2-1; the D is unclear. From germline, CDR1 is MNHEY and CDR2 SVGEGT. Trimming took 0 bases from V and 1 from J, leaving 4 bases between them. The CDR3 is 14 residues long. The CDR3 coding sequence is TGTGCCAGCAGTTACTCTACTTCCTACAATGAGCAGTTCTTC. Translation gives CASSYSTSYNEQFF.

This clone showed up just once. The chain recombines TRBV30 with TRBJ1-6; D not certain. Trimming removed 3 bases from V and 7 bases from J, with 10 bases in between. This CDR3 has 13 amino acids. Germline CDR1 is GTSNPN and CDR2 is SVGIG (reference sequence). The CDR3 DNA follows: TGTGCCTGGAGGGGGAGCAACAATTCACCCCTCCACTTT. It codes for CAWRGSNNSPLHF.

This clone was seen just once. V usage is TRBV6-5 and J usage is TRBJ2-3, with D tentatively TRBD2 (6 bases). The germline V and J ends were trimmed by 2 bases and 6 bases, with 15 bases remaining between them. Germline V lookup: CDR1 MNHEY, CDR2 SVGAGI. The CDR3 length is 15 residues. The CDR3, as DNA: TGTGCCAGCAGTTACGCGACGGGGGATCCGGATACGCAGTATTTT. The encoded protein is CASSYATGDPDTQYF.

The chain links TRBV5-1 to TRBJ1-6; D is possibly TRBD1 (5 bases). Between the trimmed V and J ends, which lost 4 bases and 5 bases, there was a span of 10 bases. The CDR3 consists of 14 residues. CDR1 is SGHRS and CDR2 is YFSETQ in the germline V gene. CDR3 region: CASSDGHNNSPLHF. CDR3 coding DNA: TGCGCCAGCAGCGATGGACATAATAATTCACCCCTCCACTTT.

The chain employs TRBV7-2 and TRBJ1-1, with D unclear. The CDR3 contains 13 residues. Germline V gene sequence: CDR1 SGHTA, CDR2 FQGNSA. V lost 5 bases and J 1 base, leaving 8 bases between the germline ends. Here the CDR3 DNA reads TGTGCCAGCAGCCCAGGTAGGAACACTGAAGCTTTCTTT. This encodes CASSPGRNTEAFF.

The genes are TRBV11-2 and TRBJ2-2; D call uncertain. Germline CDR1 SGHAT, CDR2 FQNNGV. V was clipped by 1 base and J by 3 bases, with 6 bases between them. CDR3 length equals 14 residues. The CDR3 reads CASSLVPDTGELFF. CDR3 in DNA: TGTGCCAGCAGCTTAGTTCCGGACACCGGGGAGCTGTTTTTT.

This chain uses TRBV19 with TRBJ1-6; 9 bases line up with TRBD1. Germline CDR1 and CDR2: LNHDA and SQIVND (reference sequence). The CDR3 contains 16 residues. Trimming at V came to 3 bases and at J to 6 bases, leaving 6 bases not matched to a gene. In DNA form, the CDR3 reads TGTGCCAGTAGTATCTGGGGACAGGGTAGTAATTCACCCCTCCACTTT. Translating it yields CASSIWGQGSNSPLHF.

This clone is a singleton in its sample. A much larger clonotype is one base distant, so this may be a read error. The rearrangement uses TRBV9 and TRBJ2-3; D possibly corresponds to TRBD2 (5 bases). Trimming removed 1 base at V and 1 base at J, with 7 bases between. Germline CDR1 SGDLS, CDR2 YYNGEE. The CDR3 runs to 14 residues. CDR3 region: CASSVIGGTDTQYF. The CDR3 DNA sequence: TGTGCCAGCAGCGTAATCGGGGGCACAGATACGCAGTATTTT.

This clone was counted once. The chain recombines TRBV7-2 with TRBJ2-5; D gene ambiguous. V lost 4 bases and J 2 bases, leaving 8 bases between the germline ends. This CDR3 is built from 13 residues. Germline loops: CDR1 SGHTA, CDR2 FQGNSA. This chain's CDR3 is CASSSRVQETQYF. The CDR3 nucleotides are TGTGCCAGCAGCTCCCGAGTTCAAGAGACCCAGTACTTC.

The chain couples TRBV7-2 to TRBJ2-7, with 7 bases aligning to TRBD2. The V segment lost 5 bases and the J segment 7 bases; nucleotides outside the gene matches: 11. Per germline, CDR1 SGHTA and CDR2 FQGNSA. The CDR3 spans 14 residues. For the CDR3, the DNA is TGTGCCAGCAGCCCTGGATGGCGGGAGTGGGAGCAGTACTTC. This codes for CASSPGWREWEQYF.

This clone was found a few times. J is TRBJ2-7 and V is TRBV9, with TRBD1 matching 10 bases. Germline CDR1 reads SGDLS; CDR2 reads YYNGEE. The junction had 8 bases not matched to a gene; V was cut back by 0 bases and J by 5 bases. The CDR3 contains 16 residues. DNA for the CDR3: TGTGCCAGCAGCGTAGTTGATCCGGACAGGGGGGACGAGCAGTACTTC. This gives the protein CASSVVDPDRGDEQYF.

This rearrangement joins TRBV2 to TRBJ1-3, with D possibly matching TRBD1 (5 bases). Trimming cost V 6 bases and J 9 bases, with 18 bases left between them. This CDR3 comprises 14 residues. Per germline, CDR1 SNHLY and CDR2 FYNNEI. CDR3 bases: TGTGCCAGCAGGCCGGGACCACGAGGTAGCACCATATATTTT. Protein product: CASRPGPRGSTIYF.